This T cell receptor beta chain was captured in a study of blood T cells in healthy people across ages. Next came a second PCR, run for roughly 6 to 11 cycles, which used a sample-barcoded 5' primer along with a J-beta primer mix. TCRdb re-derived calls from the 5' RACE reads in MiXCR, one entry per CDR3 protein. Found here are some 890,000 distinct CDR3 sequences, approximately 32% of them singletons; the top ten hold 10%. The V and J ends lost 2 bases and 3 bases respectively, with 8 bases between them. The CDR3 consists of 14 residues. Germline values: CDR1 SEHNR, CDR2 FQNEAQ (reference sequence). Peripheral blood was drawn, about 9.7 milliliters per donor. Total RNA extraction produced at least 5.5 micrograms (per sample) for the study. The same data also went into a second study, on T cells of mothers and their children. From that report: Normalized overlap was always slightly, never significantly, higher in related than unrelated mother-child pairs.

Input material: blood. The V gene is TRBV7-9, the J gene TRBJ1-3; D gene ambiguous. The sequence was collected from a woman between 40 and 55 years old in good health. This CDR3 reads CASSLYGIGNTIYF. The CDR3 nucleotides read TGTGCCAGCAGCTTATACGGGATTGGAAACACCATATATTTT.